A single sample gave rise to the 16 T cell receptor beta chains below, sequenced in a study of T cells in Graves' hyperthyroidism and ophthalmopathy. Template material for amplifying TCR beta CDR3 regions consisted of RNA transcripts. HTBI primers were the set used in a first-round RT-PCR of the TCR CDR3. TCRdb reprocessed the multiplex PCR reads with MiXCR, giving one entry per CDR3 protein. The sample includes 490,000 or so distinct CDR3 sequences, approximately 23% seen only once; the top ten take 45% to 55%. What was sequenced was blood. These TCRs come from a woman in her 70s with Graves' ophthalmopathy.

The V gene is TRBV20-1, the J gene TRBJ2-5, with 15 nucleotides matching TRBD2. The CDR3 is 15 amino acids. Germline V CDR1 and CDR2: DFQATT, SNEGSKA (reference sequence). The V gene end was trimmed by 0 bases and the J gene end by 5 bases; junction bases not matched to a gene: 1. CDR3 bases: TGCAGTGCTAGAGACGGGACTAGCGGGAGGGAGACCCAGTACTTC. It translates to CSARDGTSGRETQYF.

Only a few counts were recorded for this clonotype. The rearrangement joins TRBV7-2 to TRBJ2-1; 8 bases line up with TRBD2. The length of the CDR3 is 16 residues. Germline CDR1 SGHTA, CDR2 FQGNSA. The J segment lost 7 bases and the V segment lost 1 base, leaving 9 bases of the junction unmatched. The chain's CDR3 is CASSLGLSGSGNEQFF. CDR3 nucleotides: TGTGCCAGCAGCTTAGGATTAAGCGGGAGCGGGAATGAGCAGTTCTTC. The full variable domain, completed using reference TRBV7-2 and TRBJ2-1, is GAGVSQSPSNKVTEKGKDVELRCDPISGHTALYWYRQSLGQGLEFLIYFQGNSAPDKSGLPSDRFSAERTGGSVSTLTIQRTQQEDSAVYLCASSLGLSGSGNEQFFGPGTRLTVL.

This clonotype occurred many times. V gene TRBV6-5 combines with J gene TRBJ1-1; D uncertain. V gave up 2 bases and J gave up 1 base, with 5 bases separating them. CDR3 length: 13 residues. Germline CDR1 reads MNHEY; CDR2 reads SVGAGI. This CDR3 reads CASSYGRNTEAFF. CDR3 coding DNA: TGTGCCAGCAGTTACGGGAGGAACACTGAAGCTTTCTTT.

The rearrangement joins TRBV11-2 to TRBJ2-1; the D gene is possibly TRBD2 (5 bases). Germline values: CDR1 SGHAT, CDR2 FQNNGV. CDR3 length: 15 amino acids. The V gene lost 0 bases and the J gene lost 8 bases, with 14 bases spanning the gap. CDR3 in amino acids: CASSLESRRVYEQFF. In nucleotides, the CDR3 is TGTGCCAGCAGCTTAGAGTCTCGGCGGGTGTATGAGCAGTTCTTC.

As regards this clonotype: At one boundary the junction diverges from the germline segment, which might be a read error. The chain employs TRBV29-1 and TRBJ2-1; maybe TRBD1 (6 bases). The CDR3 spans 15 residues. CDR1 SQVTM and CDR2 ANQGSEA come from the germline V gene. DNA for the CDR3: TGCAGCGTCGAAGGGGGTTCCGGGGCCTACAATGAGCAGTTCTTC. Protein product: CSVEGGSGAYNEQFF.

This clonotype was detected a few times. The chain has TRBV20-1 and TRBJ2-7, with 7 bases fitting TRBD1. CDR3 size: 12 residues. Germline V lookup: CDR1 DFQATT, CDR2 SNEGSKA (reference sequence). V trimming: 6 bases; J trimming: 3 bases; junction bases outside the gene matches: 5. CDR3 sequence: CSAGDSYYEQYF. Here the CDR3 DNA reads TGCAGTGCCGGGGACAGTTACTACGAGCAGTACTTC.

As DNA, the CDR3 is TGTGCCAGCTCACCCGACCTAGCGGCCAATGAGCAGTTCTTC. The encoded protein is CASSPDLAANEQFF. V usage is TRBV18 and J usage is TRBJ2-1; 7 bases are shared with TRBD2. The length of the CDR3 is 14 residues. V gave up 3 bases and J gave up 6 bases; unmatched junction bases: 5. Germline V gives CDR1 KGHSH, CDR2 LQKENI.

CDR3 nucleotides: TGTGCCAGCGGGAAGACTACGACTAGCGATATCTACGAGCAGTACTTC. It encodes CASGKTTTSDIYEQYF. The chain joins TRBV5-4 to TRBJ2-7; TRBD2 matches at 8 bases. The V gene end was trimmed by 7 bases and the J gene end by 3 bases; junction bases not matched to a gene: 15. The CDR3 spans 16 residues. CDR1 and CDR2 from the germline V gene are SGHNT and YYREEE (reference sequence).

CDR3 DNA: TGTGCCAGTAGTATGGCGGGACTCCCGACCGGGGAGCTGTTTTTT. Residues: CASSMAGLPTGELFF. J is TRBJ2-2 and V is TRBV19; a possible D gene is TRBD2 (6 bases). Trimming pared 3 bases from V and 5 bases from J, leaving 13 bases between. The CDR3 covers 15 residues. The germline V gene encodes CDR1 LNHDA and CDR2 SQIVND (reference sequence). Supplemented by reference TRBV19 and TRBJ2-2, the full variable domain reads DGGITQSPKYLFRKEGQNVTLSCEQNLNHDAMYWYRQDPGQGLRLIYYSQIVNDFQKGDIAEGYSVSREKKESFPLTVTSAQKNPTAFYLCASSMAGLPTGELFFGEGSRLTVL.

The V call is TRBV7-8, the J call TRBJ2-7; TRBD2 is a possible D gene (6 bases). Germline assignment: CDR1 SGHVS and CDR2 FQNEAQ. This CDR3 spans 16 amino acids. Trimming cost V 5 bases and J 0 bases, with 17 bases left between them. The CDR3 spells CASSPRRGLGSYEQYF. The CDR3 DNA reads TGTGCCAGCAGCCCCAGGCGGGGACTTGGCTCCTACGAGCAGTACTTC.

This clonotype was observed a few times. Here the CDR3 DNA reads TGCGCCAGCAGTGGAGGACAGGGGAGTGACACTGAAGCTTTCTTT. Amino acids: CASSGGQGSDTEAFF. The chain has TRBV10-1 and TRBJ1-1; 9 bases match TRBD1. Trimming at V came to 4 bases and at J to 3 bases, leaving 6 bases not matched to a gene. The CDR3 consists of 15 residues. Germline CDR1 and CDR2: WNHNN and SYGVQD (reference sequence).

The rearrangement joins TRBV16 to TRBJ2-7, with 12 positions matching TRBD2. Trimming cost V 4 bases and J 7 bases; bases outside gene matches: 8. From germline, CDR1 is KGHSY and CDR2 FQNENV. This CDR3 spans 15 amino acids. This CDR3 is CASSPLAGGLGEQYF. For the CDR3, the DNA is TGTGCCAGCAGCCCCCTAGCGGGAGGGCTGGGGGAGCAGTACTTC.

The CDR3 coding sequence is TGTGCCATCAGTGAAGGGCTAGCGGGAGCATCTGGCAATGAGCAGTTCTTC. It yields the protein CAISEGLAGASGNEQFF. The rearrangement joins TRBV10-3 to TRBJ2-1, with 10 bases identical to TRBD2. The CDR3 runs 17 residues. Germline CDR1 is ENHRY and CDR2 is SYGVKD. V shed 3 bases and J 6 bases; nucleotides not matched to a gene: 11.

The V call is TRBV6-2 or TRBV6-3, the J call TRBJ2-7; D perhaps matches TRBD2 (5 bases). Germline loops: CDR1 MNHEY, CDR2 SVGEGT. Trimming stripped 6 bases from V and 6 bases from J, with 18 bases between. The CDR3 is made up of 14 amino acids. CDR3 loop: CASRTPGVGSEQYF. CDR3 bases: TGTGCCAGCAGAACCCCCGGGGTGGGGTCCGAGCAGTACTTC.

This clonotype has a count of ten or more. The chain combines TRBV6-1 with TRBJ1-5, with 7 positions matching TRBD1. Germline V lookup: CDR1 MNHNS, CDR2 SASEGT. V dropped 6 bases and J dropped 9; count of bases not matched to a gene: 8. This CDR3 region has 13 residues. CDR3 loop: CASSRQGLRPQHF. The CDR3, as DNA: TGTGCCAGCAGCAGACAGGGTCTCAGGCCCCAGCATTTT.

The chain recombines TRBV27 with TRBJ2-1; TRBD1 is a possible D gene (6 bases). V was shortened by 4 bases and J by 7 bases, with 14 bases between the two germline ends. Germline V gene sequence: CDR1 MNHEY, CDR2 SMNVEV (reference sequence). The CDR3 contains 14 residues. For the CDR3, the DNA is TGTGCCAGCAGTTCCAGCCCCCAGGGGAATGAGCAGTTCTTC. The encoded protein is CASSSSPQGNEQFF.